The next 26 T cell receptor beta chains were all read from a single sample in a study of monozygotic twins with inflammatory bowel disease. TCRdb reprocessed the 5' RACE reads; each CDR3 protein has one entry and no DNA is given. This table holds some 170,000 distinct CDR3 sequences. Sequenced: blood. These receptors came from a human donor with ulcerative colitis or Crohn's disease, or a healthy co-twin of an affected twin (not recorded which).

The rearrangement joins TRBV28 to TRBJ2-5; TCRdb returns TRBD2, unconfirmable since there is no DNA. The V gene's germline CDR1 is MDHEN and CDR2 SYDVKM. The CDR3 consists of 16 residues. CDR3 amino acids: CATTPSWASGQETQYF. Looking up the rest from reference TRBV28 and TRBJ2-5 gives the full variable domain: DVKVTQSSRYLVKRTGEKVFLECVQDMDHENMFWYRQDPGLGLRLIYFSYDVKMKEKGDIPEGYSVSREKKERFSLILESASTNQTSMYLCATTPSWASGQETQYFGPGTRLLVL.

The V call is TRBV27, the J call TRBJ2-7; TCRdb returns TRBD2, unconfirmable since there is no DNA. The CDR3 has 14 amino acids. Germline lookup yields CDR1 MNHEY and CDR2 SMNVEV (reference sequence). This CDR3 is CASSAGRGSYEQYF.

V gene TRBV5-1 combines with J gene TRBJ1-1; the D call of TRBD1 rests on TCRdb alone, since no DNA is present to check it. Germline lookup yields CDR1 SGHRS and CDR2 YFSETQ. CDR3 length equals 16 residues. CDR3 loop: CASSHRGWGMNTEAFF.

The CDR3 is CAAGGGTNEKLFF. The chain has TRBV10-3 and TRBJ1-4. The germline V gene has CDR1 ENHRY and CDR2 SYGVKD. There are 13 residues in the CDR3.

The V and J genes are TRBV5-1 and TRBJ2-2; TCRdb names TRBD1, which stays unverified in the absence of DNA. The CDR3 sequence is 16 residues long. Looked up from germline, CDR1 is SGHRS and CDR2 is YFSETQ. The CDR3 reads CASSPGQFANTGELFF. Variable domain in full (rest from reference TRBV5-1 and TRBJ2-2): KAGVTQTPRYLIKTRGQQVTLSCSPISGHRSVSWYQQTPGQGLQFLFEYFSETQRNKGNFPGRFSGRQFSNSRSEMNVSTLELGDSALYLCASSPGQFANTGELFFGEGSRLTVL.

V gene TRBV28 combines with J gene TRBJ2-5; TCRdb's D gene call, TRBD1, goes unchecked for lack of DNA. The V gene's germline CDR1 is MDHEN and CDR2 SYDVKM. This CDR3 region has 14 residues. The CDR3 protein is CASSFEGVEETQYF.

The rearrangement joins TRBV5-6 to TRBJ2-3; TCRdb lists TRBD2, though no DNA is available to test this call. In germline, CDR1 is SGHDT, CDR2 YYEEEE. This CDR3 comprises 16 residues. CDR3 sequence: CASSRVSGGAPDTQYF.

The V gene is TRBV5-4, the J gene TRBJ1-1. There are 15 residues in the CDR3. CDR1 is SGHNT, CDR2 YYREEE, per germline (reference sequence). CDR3 protein: CASSLQIGRNTEAFF.

The genes are TRBV3-1 and TRBJ2-2; as DNA is missing, the TRBD2 call by TCRdb cannot be tested. Germline V gene data show CDR1 as LGHDT and CDR2 as YNNKEL (reference sequence). The CDR3 covers 16 residues. CDR3 loop: CASSPGTSGFTGELFF.

This rearrangement joins TRBV7-9 to TRBJ1-4; TCRdb names TRBD1, which stays unverified in the absence of DNA. The CDR3 is 15 residues long. Germline CDR1 and CDR2: SEHNR and FQNEAQ (reference sequence). CDR3 protein: CASSTRDVFNEKLFF.

V and J are TRBV2 and TRBJ2-7. This CDR3 is built from 12 residues. Germline loops: CDR1 SNHLY, CDR2 FYNNEI. The CDR3 loop is CASSGSSYEQYF.

The chain combines TRBV5-1 with TRBJ2-3; TCRdb's D gene call, TRBD2, goes unchecked for lack of DNA. CDR3 length: 14 residues. Germline CDR1 reads SGHRS; CDR2 reads YFSETQ. CDR3 protein: CASRGETSTDTQYF. The full variable domain, rest sourced from reference TRBV5-1 and TRBJ2-3, is KAGVTQTPRYLIKTRGQQVTLSCSPISGHRSVSWYQQTPGQGLQFLFEYFSETQRNKGNFPGRFSGRQFSNSRSEMNVSTLELGDSALYLCASRGETSTDTQYFGPGTRLTVL.

The chain recombines TRBV5-1 with TRBJ2-7; TCRdb designates TRBD2, a call that cannot be tested without DNA. This CDR3 is 15 amino acids long. The germline V gene has CDR1 SGHRS and CDR2 YFSETQ. The CDR3 loop reads CASSPRVRATGEQYF.

This chain links TRBV6-5 with TRBJ2-3; TCRdb's assignment of TRBD2 cannot be checked, as there is no DNA. Germline CDR1 and CDR2: MNHEY and SVGAGI. CDR3 length equals 16 residues. CDR3 residues: CASSYQAGRPTDTQYF.

The chain is built from TRBV19 and TRBJ1-5. Germline V gene lookup returns CDR1 LNHDA and CDR2 SQIVND (reference sequence). The CDR3 has 18 residues. The CDR3 reads CASTPVAALGGGNQPQHF.

The CDR3 is CSGATSGRPDTQYF. The genes are TRBV29-1 and TRBJ2-3; without DNA, the TCRdb call of TRBD2 cannot be checked. The CDR3 length is 14 residues. Germline V gene data show CDR1 as SQVTM and CDR2 as ANQGSEA.

This chain joins TRBV7-7 and TRBJ2-1; no DNA is available, so the TRBD1 call from TCRdb remains unchecked. This CDR3 has 15 residues. Germline loops: CDR1 SSHAT, CDR2 FNYEAQ (reference sequence). The CDR3 sequence is CASSPGPDSYNEQFF.

This chain uses TRBV28 with TRBJ2-2; the TCRdb D gene call, TRBD2, has no DNA to confirm it. The germline V gene encodes CDR1 MDHEN and CDR2 SYDVKM. The CDR3 is 17 amino acids. The CDR3 is CASSLRGGTHFAGELFF.

The chain uses TRBV29-1 and TRBJ2-1. Germline CDR1 is SQVTM and CDR2 is ANQGSEA. The CDR3 totals 13 residues. Here the CDR3 reads CSVEDGDYNEQFF.

The CDR3 loop reads CASSDKPYEQYF. The V call is TRBV6-1, the J call TRBJ2-7. CDR3 size: 12 residues. Germline values: CDR1 MNHNS, CDR2 SASEGT.

The chain recombines TRBV7-2 with TRBJ2-1; TCRdb indicates TRBD1, and absent DNA this call remains unverified. This CDR3 has 16 residues. Germline CDR1 SGHTA, CDR2 FQGNSA. CDR3 loop: CASSLQGSHSYNEQFF.

The chain recombines TRBV27 with TRBJ2-1; TCRdb's D gene call, TRBD2, goes unchecked for lack of DNA. Germline CDR1 MNHEY, CDR2 SMNVEV (reference sequence). The CDR3 is 16 residues long. The CDR3 sequence is CASSFDSGGGYNEQFF.

The V and J genes are TRBV6-5 and TRBJ1-4. The CDR3 covers 13 residues. CDR1 and CDR2 (germline): MNHEY, SVGAGI. The CDR3 here is CASRPQGGEKLFF.

V and J are TRBV30 and TRBJ2-7. Per germline, CDR1 GTSNPN and CDR2 SVGIG (reference sequence). The CDR3 length is 14 residues. CDR3 amino acids: CAWSVSGSSYEQYF.

The rearrangement uses TRBV29-1 and TRBJ2-1. Germline V CDR1 and CDR2: SQVTM, ANQGSEA. The CDR3 covers 14 residues. CDR3 sequence reads: CSSSSTSGGPEQFF.

The genes are TRBV18 and TRBJ1-1. The CDR3 runs to 15 residues. Germline V CDR1 and CDR2: KGHSH, LQKENI. This CDR3 is CASSPKVRRDTEAFF.